The rows below give T cell receptor beta chains drawn from one sample of a study of blood T cell repertoires in COVID-19. TCRdb's table, derived via immunoSEQ multiplex PCR, lists solely in-frame clones and lacks some. The table lists around 71,000 clones, about four fifths of them singletons. Sequencing input: peripheral blood. The receptors here all came from a man aged 70-80 years with acute or convalescent COVID-19. Each CDR3 is given with its conserved first and last residue. The D gene is left open where the match is weak. Clone size, where shown, is once, few, many, or a class for clones that have expanded.

>-|TRBJ1-1|TRBV12-5|-
CASALTNTEAFF
TGTGCTAGTGCCCTAACGAACACTGAAGCTTTCTTT
>few|TRBJ2-1|TRBV7-7|TRBD2
CASSVSGRAENEQFF
TGTGCCAGCAGCGTTAGCGGGAGGGCGGAGAATGAGCAGTTCTTC
>once|TRBJ2-5|TRBV7-9|-
CASSLRGRETQYF
TGTGCCAGCAGCTTACGAGGGAGGGAGACCCAGTACTTC
>-|TRBJ2-2|TRBV3-1/TRBV3-2|TRBD2
CASSPWGLAGGELFF
TGTGCCAGCAGCCCCTGGGGACTAGCGGGCGGGGAGCTGTTTTTT
>-|TRBJ1-5|TRBV6-6|TRBD1
CASSTSDRGHPQPQHF
TGTGCCAGCAGTACCTCAGACAGGGGCCATCCTCAGCCCCAGCATTTT
>-|TRBJ2-7|TRBV3-1/TRBV3-2|TRBD1
CASSRQGTYEQYF
TGTGCCAGCAGCCGACAGGGGACCTACGAGCAGTACTTC
>-|TRBJ2-7|TRBV29-1|TRBD2
CSASTSGGYEQYF
TGCAGCGCATCGACTAGCGGGGGTTACGAGCAGTACTTC
>-|TRBJ1-5|TRBV6-2/TRBV6-3|TRBD1
CASSYQGAQHF
TGTGCCAGCAGTTACCAGGGGGCCCAGCATTTT
>-|TRBJ1-2|TRBV3-1/TRBV3-2|-
CASSERANYGYTF
TGTGCCAGCAGCGAGCGCGCAAACTATGGCTACACCTTC
>-|TRBJ1-1|TRBV7-2|-
CASSFTYRRNTEAFF
TGTGCCAGCAGCTTCACGTACAGGAGGAACACTGAAGCTTTCTTT
>once|TRBJ1-2|TRBV7-8|-
CASSLGRVYGYTF
TGTGCCAGCAGCCTCGGCAGGGTCTATGGCTACACCTTC
>-|TRBJ1-5|TRBV19|-
CASRFTSQPQHF
TGTGCCAGTAGGTTCACAAGTCAGCCCCAGCATTTT
>-|TRBJ2-5|TRBV24-1|TRBD1
CATTPGDRVGETQYF
TGTGCCACCACCCCGGGGGACAGGGTGGGAGAGACCCAGTACTTC
>-|TRBJ1-3|TRBV10-3|-
CAISESRDSGNTIYF
TGTGCCATCAGTGAAAGCAGGGATTCTGGAAACACCATATATTTT
>-|TRBJ1-1|TRBV30|-
CAWSAVGLAFF
TGTGCCTGGAGTGCCGTTGGCTTGGCTTTCTTT
>once|TRBJ2-5|TRBV5-1|TRBD1
CASSWGTGARETQYF
TGCGCCAGCAGCTGGGGGACAGGGGCCCGAGAGACCCAGTACTTC
>-|TRBJ1-2|TRBV5-1|-
CASSLDETRGNGIYGYTF
TGCGCCAGCAGCTTGGATGAGACCAGGGGAAACGGAATCTATGGCTACACCTTC
>-|TRBJ1-2|TRBV5-1|-
CASSFDSTYGYTF
TGCGCCAGCAGCTTCGACAGTACCTATGGCTACACCTTC
>-|TRBJ2-2|TRBV7-8|-
CASSLNRANTGELFF
TGTGCCAGCAGCTTGAACCGGGCGAACACCGGGGAGCTGTTTTTT
>-|TRBJ1-1|TRBV28|-
CASLQLLLTGASVAFF
TGTGCCAGTCTACAACTTCTCCTGACAGGCGCCTCGGTAGCTTTCTTT
>few|TRBJ2-1|TRBV5-4|TRBD1
CASSFRDRATNEQFF
TGTGCCAGCAGCTTCCGGGACAGGGCAACCAATGAGCAGTTCTTC
>-|TRBJ1-4|TRBV21-1|-
CASRPRRGQVVATNEKLFF
TGTGCCAGCAGGCCCCGAAGGGGACAGGTAGTTGCAACTAATGAAAAACTGTTTTTT
>-|TRBJ2-7|TRBV7-6|-
CASSLDGTLFYEQYF
TGTGCCAGCAGCTTAGACGGGACTCTTTTCTACGAGCAGTACTTC
>-|TRBJ2-3|TRBV20-1|TRBD2
CSASLAGGWATDTQYF
TGCAGTGCTAGTTTGGCGGGAGGTTGGGCTACAGATACGCAGTATTTT
>-|TRBJ1-3|TRBV11-2|-
CASSLSGNSGNTIYF
TGTGCCAGCAGCTTATCCGGGAACTCTGGAAACACCATATATTTT
>-|TRBJ2-7|TRBV6-5|-
CASIERAGSRDEQYF
TGTGCCAGCATAGAGAGGGCAGGTTCCCGGGACGAGCAGTACTTC
>-|TRBJ1-3|TRBV3-1/TRBV3-2|-
CASSQDWDIDGNTIYF
TGTGCCAGCAGCCAAGATTGGGACATAGATGGAAACACCATATATTTT
>-|TRBJ2-4|TRBV28|-
CASTWALQSKNIQYF
TGTGCCAGCACCTGGGCCCTACAATCCAAAAACATTCAGTACTTC
>-|TRBJ2-3|TRBV5-1|-
CASSPGADTQYF
TGCGCCAGCAGCCCGGGAGCGGATACGCAGTATTTT
>few|TRBJ2-7|TRBV5-1|TRBD2
CASSPGLGSSYEQYF
TGCGCCAGCAGCCCGGGACTAGGGAGCTCCTACGAGCAGTACTTC
>-|TRBJ1-5|TRBV3-1/TRBV3-2|TRBD1
CASSHGTGGSNQPQHF
TGTGCCAGCAGCCATGGGACAGGGGGAAGCAATCAGCCCCAGCATTTT
>once|TRBJ2-3|TRBV28|-
CASSFADTQYF
TGTGCCAGCAGTTTCGCAGATACGCAGTATTTT
>-|TRBJ1-4|TRBV7-6|-
CASSSATNEKLFF
TGTGCCAGCAGCTCCGCAACTAATGAAAAACTGTTTTTT
>few|TRBJ2-7|TRBV18|-
CASSDGGDYEQYF
TGTGCCAGCTCTGACGGAGGGGACTACGAGCAGTACTTC
>few|TRBJ1-5|TRBV19|-
CASSIQVNQPQHF
TGTGCCAGTAGTATACAGGTCAATCAGCCCCAGCATTTT
>once|TRBJ1-1|TRBV5-1|TRBD1
CASSSLGTEMNTEAFF
TGCGCCAGCAGCTCCTTGGGGACAGAGATGAACACTGAAGCTTTCTTT
>few|TRBJ2-3|TRBV20-1|TRBD2
CSASAGDPTDTQYF
TGCAGTGCTAGTGCGGGAGACCCCACAGATACGCAGTATTTT
>-|TRBJ1-2|TRBV28|TRBD1
CASSTSSGGWGYTF
TGTGCCAGCAGTACCTCTTCAGGGGGCTGGGGCTACACCTTC
>-|TRBJ1-2|TRBV7-2|-
CASSLEGGGDRGYTF
TGTGCCAGCAGCTTAGAAGGCGGAGGCGATCGGGGCTACACCTTC
>-|TRBJ1-2|TRBV5-1|TRBD1
CASSLGQGVYGYTF
TGCGCCAGCAGCTTAGGACAGGGAGTCTATGGCTACACCTTC
>-|TRBJ2-3|TRBV28|TRBD1
CASDTDRGSTDTQYF
TGTGCCAGCGACACGGACAGGGGAAGCACAGATACGCAGTATTTT
>-|TRBJ2-2|TRBV28|-
CASSFLQGRTGELFF
TGTGCCAGCAGTTTCCTACAGGGTAGGACCGGGGAGCTGTTTTTT
>-|TRBJ2-2|TRBV7-2|-
CASSLLNTGELFF
TGTGCCAGCAGCTTACTGAACACCGGGGAGCTGTTTTTT
>-|TRBJ2-7|TRBV19|TRBD2
CASSTEREGSYEQYF
TGTGCCAGTAGTACGGAGCGGGAGGGCTCTTACGAGCAGTACTTC
>many|TRBJ2-7|TRBV6-1|TRBD1
CASSEGDRAWRYEQYF
TGTGCCAGCAGTGAGGGGGACAGGGCGTGGAGGTACGAGCAGTACTTC
>-|TRBJ1-1|TRBV10-1|-
CASISWGGYSTEAFF
TGCGCCAGCATCTCCTGGGGGGGTTATAGCACTGAAGCTTTCTTT
>-|TRBJ1-1|TRBV6-5|-
CASSYSPGRNTEAFF
TGTGCCAGCAGTTACTCGCCGGGGAGGAACACTGAAGCTTTCTTT
>-|TRBJ2-5|TRBV30|-
CAWSVYWEETQYF
TGTGCCTGGAGTGTTTACTGGGAGGAGACCCAGTACTTC
>-|TRBJ2-2|TRBV14|TRBD1
CASSLLGQFGGELFF
TGTGCCAGCAGCCTTTTGGGACAGTTCGGCGGGGAGCTGTTTTTT
>-|TRBJ2-5|TRBV11-3|TRBD1
CASSLGRAGGHQETQYF
TGTGCCAGCAGCTTAGGCCGGGCAGGGGGCCACCAAGAGACCCAGTACTTC
>-|TRBJ2-7|TRBV27|-
CASSLSEGLGEQYF
TGTGCCAGCAGTTTATCAGAGGGCCTAGGGGAGCAGTACTTC